This T cell receptor (beta chain) is from a study of blood T cell repertoires in COVID-19. Study at large: COVID-19 samples, acute and convalescent, were from the United States, Italy and Spain. T cells, B-cell-depleted T cells, or PBMCs provided the cDNA or gDNA that served as material.

The CDR3 covers 14 residues. Germline CDR1 reads GTSNPN; CDR2 reads SVGIG (reference sequence). After removal of 2 bases from V and 3 bases from J, the junction contained 1 base not matched to a gene. Per the authors' pipeline: Estimation of nucleated cell counts was performed using reference gene primer amplification. Using immunoSEQ multiplex PCR, the repertoire was profiled, and TCRdb retains in-frame clones only, with some absent. That table gives V, J and clone size, and the DNA gave D and trimming. The sample has roughly 100,000 clones; approximately 90% are singletons. The TCR was taken from a man between 50 and 59 years old with active COVID-19. The rearrangement uses TRBV30 and TRBJ2-1, with TRBD1 identical over 10 bases. Sequenced material: peripheral blood. CDR3 protein: CAWSRTGGYNEQFF. DNA for the CDR3: TGTGCCTGGAGTCGGACAGGGGGCTACAATGAGCAGTTCTTC.